One sample yielded the 30 T cell receptor beta chains listed below, sequenced in a study of T cell responses to AZD1222 COVID-19 vaccine. Using immunoSEQ multiplex PCR, the repertoire was profiled, and TCRdb retains in-frame clones only, with some absent. Of around 160,000 clones listed, more than 75% are singletons. Sequences were derived from peripheral blood, sampled on day 0 of MenACWY control vaccination. The receptors originated from an adult in good health.

The chain combines TRBV7-5 with TRBJ2-1. TRBV7-5 is a pseudogene segment. The CDR3 consists of 14 residues. The CDR3 protein is CARSCGKGPNEQFF. The CDR3 nucleotides read TGTGCCAGAAGCTGCGGCAAGGGTCCCAATGAGCAGTTCTTC.

The chain combines TRBV5-1 with TRBJ1-5; 7 bases map to TRBD1. Germline trimming cut 3 bases from V and 4 bases from J; bases unmatched to any gene: 7. The CDR3 contains 15 residues. Per the germline V gene, CDR1 is SGHRS and CDR2 is YFSETQ. CDR3 amino acids: CASSSRDRRNQPQHF. CDR3 nucleotide sequence: TGCGCCAGCAGCTCCCGGGACAGAAGGAATCAGCCCCAGCATTTT.

V is TRBV3-1 (or the pseudogene TRBV3-2) and J is TRBJ1-1; D gene unclear. The CDR3 covers 14 residues. Germline V gene lookup returns CDR1 LGHDT and CDR2 YNNKEL (reference sequence). Trimming took off 3 bases at V and 0 bases at J, with 8 bases between the two ends. CDR3 sequence: CASSQLVMNTEAFF. The CDR3 nucleotides read TGTGCCAGCAGCCAGCTGGTCATGAACACTGAAGCTTTCTTT.

This rearrangement joins TRBV2 to TRBJ1-6, with D possibly TRBD1 on 5 matching bases. Germline assignment: CDR1 SNHLY and CDR2 FYNNEI. V shed 8 bases and J shed 11 bases, with 22 bases lying between them. This CDR3 region has 15 residues. The CDR3 loop reads CASGDSRQSAAPLHF. CDR3 bases: TGTGCCAGCGGAGATTCGAGACAGTCAGCTGCACCCCTCCACTTT.

The gene calls are TRBV7-9 and TRBJ1-2; 7 bases are a match to TRBD1. Looked up from germline, CDR1 is SEHNR and CDR2 is FQNEAQ (reference sequence). V lost 5 bases to trimming and J lost 7 bases; unmatched junction nucleotides: 13. This CDR3 is 15 amino acids long. The CDR3 loop is CASSATGEGNVGYTF. CDR3 in DNA: TGTGCCAGCAGCGCAACAGGGGAGGGTAATGTTGGCTACACCTTC.

The chain combines TRBV24-1 with TRBJ2-5, with TRBD2 matching 10 bases. The CDR3 is made up of 15 amino acids. V was clipped by 3 bases and J by 5 bases; unmatched bases: 5. CDR1 KGHDR and CDR2 SFDVKD come from the germline V gene. In DNA, the CDR3 is TGTGCCACCAGTGATGTAGCGGGGGGCGGGGAGACCCAGTACTTC. The encoded protein is CATSDVAGGGETQYF.

The J gene is TRBJ1-5, the V gene TRBV5-6, with TRBD1 identical over 8 bases. Germline V CDR1 and CDR2: SGHDT, YYEEEE. The CDR3 length is 14 residues. The junction had 4 bases not matched to a gene; V was cut back by 5 bases and J by 3 bases. The CDR3 region is CASRGQGSNQPQHF. The CDR3 DNA reads TGTGCCAGCAGAGGACAGGGCTCCAATCAGCCCCAGCATTTT. Full variable domain (outside the CDR3, taken from reference TRBV5-6 and TRBJ1-5): DAGVTQSPTHLIKTRGQQVTLRCSPKSGHDTVSWYQQALGQGPQFIFQYYEEEERQRGNFPDRFSGHQFPNYSSELNVNALLLGDSALYLCASRGQGSNQPQHFGDGTRLSIL.

The sample holds a few counts of this clone. The genes are TRBV6-2 or TRBV6-3 and TRBJ2-3, with TRBD2 as a possible D gene (7 bases). Trimming took off 4 bases at V and 4 bases at J, with 12 bases between the two ends. CDR3 length equals 14 residues. CDR1 MNHEY and CDR2 SVGEGT come from the germline V gene. CDR3 sequence: CASSSRGPPDTQYF. For the CDR3, the DNA is TGTGCCAGCAGTTCGCGGGGGCCTCCAGATACGCAGTATTTT.

The chain is built from TRBV3-1 (or the pseudogene TRBV3-2) and TRBJ1-6, with D hard to call. CDR3 length equals 14 residues. CDR1 is LGHDT and CDR2 is YNNKEL in the germline V gene (reference sequence). Trimming took 2 bases from V and 7 from J, leaving 9 bases between them. The CDR3 nucleotides are TGTGCCAGCAGCCAATTTCAGGAAAATTCACCCCTCCACTTT. Amino acid sequence: CASSQFQENSPLHF.

This sequence joins TRBV19 and TRBJ1-4; 7 bases map to TRBD1. Germline-derived CDR1 and CDR2 are LNHDA and SQIVND (reference sequence). The CDR3 covers 13 residues. With V trimmed by 4 bases and J by 8 bases, 4 bases remained unmatched. The DNA of the CDR3 is TGTGCCAGTAGTAGCCAGGGGGTAGAAAAACTGTTTTTT. Translating it yields CASSSQGVEKLFF.

The rearrangement uses TRBV11-2 and TRBJ2-3; D assignment may be TRBD1 or TRBD2 (7 bases each). Germline V gene data show CDR1 as SGHAT and CDR2 as FQNNGV. The V and J ends lost 5 bases and 5 bases respectively, with 20 bases between them. The CDR3 consists of 16 residues. CDR3 region: CASSLLGGGIQDTQYF. Written as DNA, the CDR3 is TGTGCCAGCAGCCTCCTGGGAGGGGGCATACAAGATACGCAGTATTTT.

V gene TRBV15 combines with J gene TRBJ2-5, with TRBD2 matching 9 bases. This CDR3 contains 16 residues. The V segment lost 6 bases and the J segment 5 bases; nucleotides outside the gene matches: 13. The V gene's germline CDR1 is LNHNV and CDR2 YYDKDF (reference sequence). In DNA, the CDR3 is TGTGCCACCAGGCCTCATAGCGGGGGCCACTCGGAGACCCAGTACTTC. Its protein product is CATRPHSGGHSETQYF.

On this clone itself: Other nucleotide sequences from this sample produce the same CDR3. V and J are TRBV5-1 and TRBJ1-1; TRBD1 matches at 7 bases. Germline trimming cut 2 bases from V and 5 bases from J; bases unmatched to any gene: 6. The CDR3 has 14 residues. Germline V gene sequence: CDR1 SGHRS, CDR2 YFSETQ. The CDR3, as DNA: TGCGCCAGCAGCTTAGGGACAGAGGGGACTGAAGCTTTCTTT. Its protein is CASSLGTEGTEAFF. The full variable domain, its missing parts supplied by reference TRBV5-1 and TRBJ1-1, is KAGVTQTPRYLIKTRGQQVTLSCSPISGHRSVSWYQQTPGQGLQFLFEYFSETQRNKGNFPGRFSGRQFSNSRSEMNVSTLELGDSALYLCASSLGTEGTEAFFGQGTRLTVV.

The chain carries TRBV30 and TRBJ1-5; no firm D call. V dropped 0 bases and J dropped 4 bases, with 16 bases sitting between them. This CDR3 is 16 amino acids long. The germline V gene has CDR1 GTSNPN and CDR2 SVGIG (reference sequence). CDR3 protein: CAWSVPVTGANQPQHF. The CDR3 coding sequence is TGTGCCTGGAGTGTCCCCGTCACGGGCGCTAATCAGCCCCAGCATTTT. The full variable domain, with the rest looked up from reference TRBV30 and TRBJ1-5, is SQTIHQWPATLVQPVGSPLSLECTVEGTSNPNLYWYRQAAGRGLQLLFYSVGIGQISSEVPQNLSASRPQDRQFILSSKKLLLSDSGFYLCAWSVPVTGANQPQHFGDGTRLSIL.

The chain has TRBV5-1 and TRBJ1-4, with D possibly being TRBD1 (6 bases). The V end lost 0 bases, the J end lost 7 bases, and 13 bases lay between the germline ends. Germline CDR1 reads SGHRS; CDR2 reads YFSETQ. The length of the CDR3 is 15 residues. The CDR3 sequence: CASSLDPRRGEKLFF. The CDR3 DNA reads as TGCGCCAGCAGCTTGGACCCCCGCAGGGGTGAAAAACTGTTTTTT. Looking up the rest from reference TRBV5-1 and TRBJ1-4 gives the full variable domain: KAGVTQTPRYLIKTRGQQVTLSCSPISGHRSVSWYQQTPGQGLQFLFEYFSETQRNKGNFPGRFSGRQFSNSRSEMNVSTLELGDSALYLCASSLDPRRGEKLFFGSGTQLSVL.

As for this clone: Different DNA sequences within this sample yield the same CDR3. CDR3 region: CASSPTGNYGYTF. In DNA, the CDR3 is TGTGCCAGTTCGCCGACAGGGAACTATGGCTACACCTTC. The chain combines TRBV11-2 with TRBJ1-2; TRBD1 agrees at 7 bases. The length of the CDR3 is 13 residues. Germline V CDR1 and CDR2: SGHAT, FQNNGV. The trim removed 9 bases at V and 2 bases at J, leaving 6 bases unmatched.

The V gene is TRBV7-8, the J gene TRBJ1-5; perhaps TRBD1 as D (6 bases). This CDR3 has 15 amino acids. The ends were cut back, 5 bases at V and 4 bases at J, with 15 bases in the middle. Germline-derived CDR1 and CDR2 are SGHVS and FQNEAQ. The CDR3 DNA reads TGTGCCAGCAGCCCCGTACGGGACACAAATCAGCCCCAGCATTTT. Protein: CASSPVRDTNQPQHF.

The chain has TRBV6-1 and TRBJ2-7; 8 bases match TRBD1. Looked up from germline, CDR1 is MNHNS and CDR2 is SASEGT. The CDR3 has 16 residues. The junction had 8 bases not matched to a gene; V was cut back by 0 bases and J by 4 bases. The CDR3, as DNA: TGTGCCAGCAGTGAAGCCGGACAGGGAGGCCGTTACGAGCAGTACTTC. Its translation: CASSEAGQGGRYEQYF.

CDR3 protein: CASSYQPGSHEQYF. CDR3 in DNA: TGTGCCAGCAGTTACCAGCCAGGGAGTCACGAGCAGTACTTC. The V and J genes are TRBV6-5 and TRBJ2-7; D is possibly TRBD1 or TRBD2 (5 bases each). The germline CDR1 and CDR2 sequences are MNHEY and SVGAGI. V was trimmed by 2 bases and J by 5 bases, leaving 13 bases between them. The CDR3 extends over 14 amino acids.

The chain joins TRBV9 to TRBJ2-7; D remains ambiguous. V lost 0 bases and J 2 bases, leaving 12 bases between the germline ends. The germline CDR1 and CDR2 sequences are SGDLS and YYNGEE. The CDR3 extends over 15 amino acids. DNA for the CDR3: TGTGCCAGCAGCGTAGAACCGGGTTCCCCCTACGAGCAGTACTTC. Protein product: CASSVEPGSPYEQYF.

The genes are TRBV4-2 and TRBJ1-2; no firm D call. This CDR3 comprises 16 residues. Trimming left V 0 bases short and J 3 bases short, with 14 bases between. Germline assignment: CDR1 LGHNA and CDR2 YNFKEQ. CDR3 DNA sequence: TGTGCCAGCAGCCAAGAGGATGGGGTGAGGGACTATGGCTACACCTTC. It translates to CASSQEDGVRDYGYTF.

This clone was counted a few times. This chain connects TRBV10-2 to TRBJ1-2, with D perhaps matching TRBD1 (5 bases). The CDR3 sequence is 14 residues long. Germline V gene lookup returns CDR1 WSHSY and CDR2 SAAADI. V lost 3 bases, J lost 2 bases, and 10 bases lay in between. CDR3 nucleotide sequence: TGCGCCAGCAGTGAAGACAGCACAAACTATGGCTACACCTTC. This codes for CASSEDSTNYGYTF.

The chain uses TRBV15 and TRBJ1-2, with D possibly matching TRBD1 (6 bases). CDR3 length: 16 amino acids. CDR1 is LNHNV, CDR2 YYDKDF, per germline (reference sequence). V lost 0 bases and J 6 bases, leaving 17 bases between the germline ends. CDR3 nucleotide sequence: TGTGCCACCAGCAGAGATATCGGGACACCCGCACATGGCTACACCTTC. Translating it yields CATSRDIGTPAHGYTF.

The V gene is TRBV11-2, the J gene TRBJ1-2; 7 bases match TRBD1. The trim removed 5 bases at V and 8 bases at J, leaving 11 bases unmatched. This CDR3 region has 14 residues. Germline assignment: CDR1 SGHAT and CDR2 FQNNGV. Written as DNA, the CDR3 is TGTGCCAGCAGCGTAGGGACAGCATATGGCGGCTACACCTTC. Translated, it gives CASSVGTAYGGYTF.

This clone was observed a few times. The CDR3 DNA is TGTGCCAGCAGCCACGGACAGGGGCAAGAGACCCAGTACTTC. This sequence encodes CASSHGQGQETQYF. V and J are TRBV7-9 and TRBJ2-5; TRBD1 agrees at 9 bases. The CDR3 sequence is 14 residues long. In germline, CDR1 is SEHNR, CDR2 FQNEAQ (reference sequence). After removal of 5 bases from V and 2 bases from J, the junction contained 3 bases not matched to a gene. The whole variable domain, remainder taken from reference TRBV7-9 and TRBJ2-5, is DTGVSQNPRHKITKRGQNVTFRCDPISEHNRLYWYRQTLGQGPEFLTYFQNEAQLEKSRLLSDRFSAERPKGSFSTLEIQRTEQGDSAMYLCASSHGQGQETQYFGPGTRLLVL.

This clone appeared a single time. V usage is TRBV5-1 and J usage is TRBJ1-1; no firm D call. Germline CDR1 is SGHRS and CDR2 is YFSETQ. This CDR3 is built from 13 residues. The ends were cut back, 1 base at V and 1 base at J, with 5 bases in the middle. The CDR3 DNA follows: TGCGCCAGCAGCTTGATGGAGAACACTGAAGCTTTCTTT. Its translation is CASSLMENTEAFF. The variable domain in full, with the rest retrieved from reference TRBV5-1 and TRBJ1-1, is KAGVTQTPRYLIKTRGQQVTLSCSPISGHRSVSWYQQTPGQGLQFLFEYFSETQRNKGNFPGRFSGRQFSNSRSEMNVSTLELGDSALYLCASSLMENTEAFFGQGTRLTVV.

CDR3 nucleotide sequence: TGTGCCAGCAGTTCCGCCGGGACAGGCACAGATACGCAGTATTTT. It yields the protein CASSSAGTGTDTQYF. The chain has TRBV6-5 and TRBJ2-3; 7 nucleotides match TRBD1. With 4 bases clipped from V and 1 base from J, the junction kept 5 bases outside the gene matches. This CDR3 region has 15 residues. Germline values: CDR1 MNHEY, CDR2 SVGAGI.

This sequence joins TRBV13 and TRBJ1-2, with a weak D call TRBD1 (6 bases). The V gene lost 5 bases and the J gene lost 8 bases, with 15 bases spanning the gap. The germline V gene encodes CDR1 PRHDT and CDR2 FYEKMQ (reference sequence). CDR3 size: 13 residues. CDR3 residues: CASSRTALLGYTF. In nucleotides, the CDR3 is TGTGCCAGCAGCCGGACAGCCCTATTGGGCTACACCTTC.

The chain carries TRBV19 and TRBJ1-4, with D tentatively TRBD1 (6 bases). Germline V CDR1 and CDR2: LNHDA, SQIVND (reference sequence). V lost 9 bases and J 3 bases, leaving 17 bases between the germline ends. The CDR3 length is 15 residues. CDR3 sequence: CARSHTGSSNEKLFF. As DNA, the CDR3 is TGTGCCAGGTCCCACACAGGGAGTTCTAATGAAAAACTGTTTTTT.

CDR3 nucleotides: TGTGCCAGCAGCGTAGGCCTAAATCAGCCCCAGCATTTT. This sequence encodes CASSVGLNQPQHF. The rearrangement uses TRBV9 and TRBJ1-5; D not certain. Germline V gene lookup returns CDR1 SGDLS and CDR2 YYNGEE. The length of the CDR3 is 13 residues. Trimming removed 0 bases at V and 4 bases at J, with 5 bases between.